These 20 T cell receptor beta chains share one sample of origin, sequenced in a study of cytomegalovirus exposure and HLA in healthy donors (dated by TCRdb to between 2016 and 2019). Library creation used the immunoSEQ multiplex PCR assay. In its TCRdb copy, this immuneACCESS table keeps in-frame sequences only and misses some clones. Where compared with another copy, unresolved V genes explain less than half of these, and the others have no known cause. The sample data list some 90,000 clones, and 96% of these were observed just once. Roughly 0.82% of the sample is in the top ten clones. Input material: PBMCs. These receptors all stem from a man between 18 and 29 years old in good health and CMV-seronegative.

The chain is built from TRBV15 and TRBJ2-1, with 7 positions matching TRBD2. The CDR3 extends over 21 amino acids. Germline V gene sequence: CDR1 LNHNV, CDR2 YYDKDF (reference sequence). J lost 6 bases, V lost 0 bases, and 23 bases had no gene match. Written as DNA, the CDR3 is TGTGCCACCAGCAGAGATCGAGGGAGGGCCTTTTCTGGAAATCTGCTCAATGAGCAGTTCTTC. Its protein is CATSRDRGRAFSGNLLNEQFF.

The J gene is TRBJ2-1, the V gene TRBV18, with 9 nucleotides matching TRBD2. Germline V gives CDR1 KGHSH, CDR2 LQKENI. After removal of 3 bases from V and 3 bases from J, the junction contained 3 bases not matched to a gene. The CDR3 spans 15 residues. For the CDR3, the DNA is TGTGCCAGCTCACCGGCGGGAGGGATCTACAATGAGCAGTTCTTC. Its translation is CASSPAGGIYNEQFF.

The chain joins TRBV7-9 to TRBJ2-1, with a possible D match to TRBD2 (5 bases). CDR3 size: 13 residues. Germline values: CDR1 SEHNR, CDR2 FQNEAQ (reference sequence). The V end was cut by 5 bases, the J end by 5 bases, with 10 bases between. The CDR3: CASSPLADNEQFF. The DNA of the CDR3 is TGTGCCAGCAGCCCCCTAGCAGACAATGAGCAGTTCTTC.

This chain uses TRBV28 with TRBJ1-2; possibly TRBD1 for D (5 bases). V lost 6 bases and J 4 bases, leaving 12 bases between the germline ends. Germline V CDR1 and CDR2: MDHEN, SYDVKM. The CDR3 sequence is 13 residues long. CDR3 protein: CASRETGPYGYTF. CDR3 DNA: TGTGCCAGCAGGGAAACAGGCCCCTATGGCTACACCTTC.

The CDR3 here is CASSDQGEVFGYTF. The CDR3 nucleotides are TGTGCCAGCAGCGACCAAGGCGAGGTTTTTGGCTACACCTTC. V is TRBV9 and J is TRBJ1-2, with unresolved D. CDR1 and CDR2 from the germline V gene are SGDLS and YYNGEE. V lost 3 bases to trimming and J lost 7 bases, with 16 bases between them. CDR3 size: 14 residues.

The rearrangement links TRBV6-1 to TRBJ2-7; no reliable D call. Trimming stripped 0 bases from V and 7 bases from J, with 7 bases between. The CDR3 runs 12 residues. Germline loops: CDR1 MNHNS, CDR2 SASEGT. CDR3 amino acids: CASSEAPREQYF. DNA of the CDR3: TGTGCCAGCAGTGAAGCCCCGAGGGAGCAGTACTTC.

The rearrangement links TRBV4-2 to TRBJ2-7; 7 bases line up with TRBD2. V trimming: 1 base; J trimming: 3 bases; junction bases outside the gene matches: 6. CDR3 size: 15 residues. The V gene's germline CDR1 is LGHNA and CDR2 YNFKEQ. This CDR3 reads CASSQASGQIYEQYF. The CDR3 DNA follows: TGTGCCAGCAGCCAAGCTAGCGGCCAGATCTACGAGCAGTACTTC.

V gene TRBV7-8 combines with J gene TRBJ1-5; the D gene is possibly TRBD1 (5 bases). CDR1 is SGHVS and CDR2 is FQNEAQ in the germline V gene. The ends were cut back, 7 bases at V and 5 bases at J, with 12 bases in the middle. The CDR3 is made up of 13 amino acids. The chain's CDR3 is CASNVGRDQPQHF. In DNA, the CDR3 is TGTGCCAGCAATGTAGGCAGGGATCAGCCCCAGCATTTT.

V and J are TRBV6-5 and TRBJ2-1; possible D gene TRBD2, 6 bases. The V end was cut by 11 bases, the J end by 0 bases, with 17 bases between. Germline CDR1 reads MNHEY; CDR2 reads SVGAGI. The length of the CDR3 is 15 residues. For the CDR3, the DNA is TGTGCCCGACCGATAGCGGAAAACTCCTACAATGAGCAGTTCTTC. It specifies CARPIAENSYNEQFF.

This chain joins TRBV30 and TRBJ2-2; a possible D gene is TRBD2 (5 bases). This CDR3 region has 13 residues. The ends were cut back, 2 bases at V and 2 bases at J, with 6 bases in the middle. Germline-derived CDR1 and CDR2 are GTSNPN and SVGIG (reference sequence). Here the CDR3 reads CAWSSGNTGELFF. In DNA form, the CDR3 reads TGTGCCTGGAGTAGCGGAAACACCGGGGAGCTGTTTTTT.

The rearrangement uses TRBV11-2 and TRBJ2-4; D gene ambiguous. This CDR3 contains 14 residues. Germline-derived CDR1 and CDR2 are SGHAT and FQNNGV. Trimming stripped 5 bases from V and 8 bases from J, with 16 bases between. The chain's CDR3 is CASSPPKQKDIQYF. The CDR3 DNA is TGTGCCAGCAGCCCCCCCAAACAGAAGGACATTCAGTACTTC.

J is TRBJ2-1 and V is TRBV2; D gene unclear. The V gene's germline CDR1 is SNHLY and CDR2 FYNNEI. This CDR3 comprises 11 residues. Trimming stripped 4 bases from V and 7 bases from J, with 5 bases between. CDR3 in DNA: TGTGCCAGCAGTGTGGAGAATGAGCAGTTCTTC. This encodes CASSVENEQFF.

This clone appeared a single time. The rearrangement uses TRBV28 and TRBJ2-7, with D hard to call. The CDR3 is 13 residues long. Germline V gene data show CDR1 as MDHEN and CDR2 as SYDVKM. The V end lost 6 bases, the J end lost 2 bases, and 11 bases lay between the germline ends. As DNA, the CDR3 is TGTGCCAGCAGCCCGACACCTCCCTACGAGCAGTACTTC. Amino acid sequence: CASSPTPPYEQYF.

The chain carries TRBV7-9 and TRBJ1-1; the D is unclear. V was cut by 3 bases and J by 2 bases, with 7 bases left in between. The CDR3 spans 13 residues. Per germline, CDR1 SEHNR and CDR2 FQNEAQ (reference sequence). The DNA of the CDR3 is TGTGCCAGCAGCTTTTACCTAAACACTGAAGCTTTCTTT. This translates into CASSFYLNTEAFF.

A single count supports this clone. The chain combines TRBV11-2 with TRBJ1-1; D unresolved. Germline CDR1 SGHAT, CDR2 FQNNGV. V was clipped by 5 bases and J by 5 bases, with 12 bases between them. This CDR3 has 13 amino acids. The CDR3 region has the DNA TGTGCCAGCAGCCCCTCCGCGAGAACTGAAGCTTTCTTT. Its protein product is CASSPSARTEAFF.

V is TRBV5-6 and J is TRBJ1-1, with TRBD1 matching over 9 bases. CDR1 and CDR2 from the germline V gene are SGHDT and YYEEEE. V trimming: 2 bases; J trimming: 0 bases; junction bases outside the gene matches: 2. The CDR3 consists of 15 residues. The CDR3 sequence: CASSLTGGLNTEAFF. CDR3 DNA sequence: TGTGCCAGCAGCTTAACAGGGGGCCTGAACACTGAAGCTTTCTTT. The complete variable domain, with remaining parts taken from reference TRBV5-6 and TRBJ1-1, reads DAGVTQSPTHLIKTRGQQVTLRCSPKSGHDTVSWYQQALGQGPQFIFQYYEEEERQRGNFPDRFSGHQFPNYSSELNVNALLLGDSALYLCASSLTGGLNTEAFFGQGTRLTVV.

The CDR3 bases are TGTGCCAGCAGCTCACAGGGGGCGCCGGGAAACACCATATATTTT. Translated, it gives CASSSQGAPGNTIYF. This sequence joins TRBV13 and TRBJ1-3; 9 nucleotides align to TRBD1. The CDR3 loop spans 15 amino acids. V was pared by 4 bases and J by 4 bases, with 5 bases of the junction left unmatched. The germline V gene encodes CDR1 PRHDT and CDR2 FYEKMQ (reference sequence).

This sequence joins TRBV11-2 and TRBJ1-2; maybe TRBD1 (5 bases). The CDR3 loop spans 17 amino acids. Germline assignment: CDR1 SGHAT and CDR2 FQNNGV. V shed 1 base and J shed 0 bases, with 15 bases lying between them. In nucleotides, the CDR3 is TGTGCCAGCAGCTTAGGTCTATGGACACATCCTAACTATGGCTACACCTTC. Encoded protein: CASSLGLWTHPNYGYTF.

V is TRBV5-4 and J is TRBJ2-4, with 7 bases aligning to TRBD1. J was trimmed by 4 bases and V by 7 bases; bases with no gene match: 8. In germline, CDR1 is SGHNT, CDR2 YYREEE (reference sequence). The CDR3 consists of 14 residues. The CDR3 is CASGIGTAKNIQYF. CDR3 sequence (DNA): TGTGCCAGCGGAATTGGGACAGCGAAAAACATTCAGTACTTC.

This clone was counted a single time. The chain is built from TRBV14 and TRBJ2-2, with 8 bases matching TRBD2. Germline CDR1 reads SGHDN; CDR2 reads FVKESK. J was trimmed by 6 bases and V by 5 bases; bases with no gene match: 2. The CDR3 loop spans 13 amino acids. CDR3 loop: CASSLAGPGELFF. Written as DNA, the CDR3 is TGTGCCAGCAGCTTAGCGGGACCCGGGGAGCTGTTTTTT.